The TCR beta chain described here comes from a study of CD8 T cells in ankylosing spondylitis. This clonotype was seen repeatedly, ten times or more. The antigen remains undetermined. Compared with germline, one end of the junction differs, possibly owing to a read error. This CDR3 has 14 residues. Germline V CDR1 and CDR2: SQVTM, ANQGSEA. TCRdb independently ran MiXCR on the 5' RACE reads; one entry per CDR3 protein. The data show about 320,000 distinct CDR3 sequences, approximately 10% seen once. Study results and limitations: There were earlier reports of some motif variants in reactive arthritis synovial fluid and blood. For ankylosing spondylitis blood, a TCR beta motif of 8 or 9 highly homologous variants appeared characteristic.

The chain recombines TRBV29-1 with TRBJ2-1; TRBD2 aligns across 7 bases. The specimen was blood, either unsorted or a sorted T cell fraction (not recorded which). This clonotype originated in a female donor with ankylosing spondylitis or in good health (not recorded which). The CDR3 protein is CSVEGLDSYNEQFF. Written as DNA, the CDR3 is TGCAGCGTGGAAGGACTAGATTCCTACAATGAGCAGTTCTTC.